A selection of T cell receptor beta chains follows, all from one sample in a study of blood T cell repertoires in COVID-19. Libraries were prepared by immunoSEQ multiplex PCR; TCRdb keeps only in-frame clonotypes and omits some of them. The data show 120,000 to 150,000 clones, approximately 87% seen once. The specimen sequenced was peripheral blood. The receptors shown here come from a man between 50 and 59 years old who had recovered from COVID-19. Each CDR3 is given with its conserved first and last residue. The D gene is left open where the match is weak. Not every row has a clone size; where given, it reads once, few, many or a size class.

clone size	D gene	J gene	V gene	CDR3 protein	CDR3 DNA
NA	TRBD2	TRBJ2-1	TRBV4-3	CASSQEGSGALLGNEQFF	TGCGCCAGCAGCCAAGAAGGCAGCGGGGCCCTCCTGGGCAATGAGCAGTTCTTC
NA	TRBD1	TRBJ1-3	TRBV25-1	CASSEGTGSGNTIYF	TGTGCCAGCAGTGAGGGGACAGGGTCTGGAAACACCATATATTTT
few	NA	TRBJ2-7	TRBV6-2/TRBV6-3	CASSQLKAGSYEQYF	TGTGCCAGCAGTCAGCTTAAGGCCGGGTCCTACGAGCAGTACTTC
once	NA	TRBJ1-1	TRBV6-5	CATKGRGGAGTEAFF	TGTGCCACCAAGGGTCGGGGGGGCGCAGGCACTGAAGCTTTCTTT
NA	NA	TRBJ1-1	TRBV7-8	CASSSKTGGGVRDTEAFF	TGTGCCAGCAGCTCTAAGACAGGCGGGGGGGTGAGGGATACTGAAGCTTTCTTT
NA	NA	TRBJ2-6	TRBV3-1/TRBV3-2	CASSQDPRTLASSGANVLTF	TGTGCCAGCAGCCAAGATCCCCGGACATTGGCCAGCTCTGGGGCCAACGTCCTGACTTTC
NA	NA	TRBJ2-2	TRBV11-3	CASSLADTGELFF	TGTGCCAGCAGCTTAGCAGACACCGGGGAGCTGTTTTTT
NA	NA	TRBJ1-2	TRBV30	CAWRGLSEGPLNNYGYTF	TGTGCCTGGAGGGGACTCTCAGAGGGGCCGTTAAATAACTATGGCTACACCTTC
NA	TRBD2	TRBJ2-1	TRBV6-2/TRBV6-3	CASHYSGLAGGETRSYNEQFF	TGTGCCAGCCATTACTCGGGACTAGCGGGGGGGGAAACTCGCTCCTACAATGAGCAGTTCTTC
NA	NA	TRBJ1-2	TRBV4-3	CASSQDRMSSGGYTF	TGCGCCAGCAGCCAAGATCGCATGTCCTCAGGTGGCTACACCTTC
NA	NA	TRBJ1-5	TRBV4-1	CASSQDGRAQPQHF	TGCGCCAGCAGCCAAGACGGCAGGGCCCAGCCCCAGCATTTT
NA	NA	TRBJ2-5	TRBV5-4	CASSPPGGIVETQYF	TGTGCCAGCAGTCCCCCGGGCGGGATAGTCGAGACCCAGTACTTC
NA	NA	TRBJ1-3	TRBV4-3	CASSQDLSQGYSGNTIYF	TGCGCCAGCAGCCAAGACCTATCACAGGGATACTCTGGAAACACCATATATTTT
NA	NA	TRBJ2-6	TRBV9	CASSVAGGANVLTF	TGTGCCAGCAGCGTAGCCGGGGGGGCCAACGTCCTGACTTTC
NA	NA	TRBJ1-4	TRBV27	CASSFRGTANEKLFF	TGTGCCAGCAGTTTCAGGGGAACAGCTAATGAAAAACTGTTTTTT
NA	NA	TRBJ1-3	TRBV20-1	CSAYSGNTIYF	TGCAGTGCTTATTCTGGAAACACCATATATTTT
NA	NA	TRBJ2-4	TRBV5-1	CASTLGTARGNIQYF	TGCGCCAGCACACTAGGAACGGCGCGTGGAAACATTCAGTACTTC
NA	TRBD1	TRBJ1-1	TRBV6-5	CASSLQGARVAFF	TGTGCCAGCAGTTTGCAGGGGGCGCGAGTAGCTTTCTTT
NA	TRBD1	TRBJ1-4	TRBV19	CASSIGTANEKLFF	TGTGCCAGTAGTATCGGGACAGCAAATGAAAAACTGTTTTTT
NA	TRBD1	TRBJ1-2	TRBV5-6	CASSLRGQGHGYTF	TGTGCCAGCAGCTTGCGAGGACAGGGTCATGGCTACACCTTC
NA	TRBD1	TRBJ1-1	TRBV10-3	CAISTTGADTEAFF	TGTGCCATCAGCACGACAGGGGCAGACACTGAAGCTTTCTTT
NA	NA	TRBJ1-1	TRBV7-2	CASSLKIQGIGAFF	TGTGCCAGCAGCTTAAAGATTCAGGGGATTGGGGCTTTCTTT
NA	NA	TRBJ1-5	TRBV9	CASSSGSTDGNQPQHF	TGTGCCAGCAGCTCCGGGTCGACAGATGGCAATCAGCCCCAGCATTTT
NA	TRBD1	TRBJ2-3	TRBV6-2/TRBV6-3	CASSYYGTGGTDTQYF	TGTGCCAGCAGTTACTACGGGACAGGGGGAACAGATACGCAGTATTTT
NA	TRBD1	TRBJ1-2	TRBV11-3	CASSRPGPGTAPLYGYTF	TGTGCCAGCAGTAGGCCCGGACCCGGGACAGCCCCCCTCTATGGCTACACCTTC
NA	NA	TRBJ1-2	TRBV5-6	CASSLPRGNYGYTF	TGTGCCAGCAGCTTGCCCCGGGGAAACTATGGCTACACCTTC
NA	NA	TRBJ2-2	TRBV15	CATSRAGDGVGELFF	TGTGCCACCAGCAGAGCGGGGGACGGGGTCGGGGAGCTGTTTTTT
NA	TRBD1	TRBJ1-5	TRBV7-9	CASSPPGQRKPQHF	TGTGCCAGCAGCCCACCGGGACAGAGGAAGCCCCAGCATTTT
NA	TRBD1	TRBJ1-6	TRBV28	CASSLTGGVSPLHF	TGTGCCAGCAGTTTGACAGGGGGCGTTTCACCCCTCCACTTT
NA	NA	TRBJ1-2	TRBV2	CASSEEGNPNYGYTF	TGTGCCAGCAGTGAAGAGGGGAATCCTAACTATGGCTACACCTTC
NA	TRBD2	TRBJ2-2	TRBV6-5	CASKAGVVTGELFF	TGTGCCAGCAAGGCGGGGGTAGTCACCGGGGAGCTGTTTTTT
NA	NA	TRBJ2-7	TRBV9	CASSPSSEAYEQYF	TGTGCCAGCAGCCCCAGTTCTGAGGCCTACGAGCAGTACTTC
NA	NA	TRBJ1-2	TRBV7-2	CASSNRTPYGYTF	TGTGCCAGCAGCAATCGGACTCCCTATGGCTACACCTTC
NA	NA	TRBJ1-1	TRBV19	CASSNRAGGINTEAFF	TGTGCCAGTAGTAACCGGGCCGGGGGGATTAACACTGAAGCTTTCTTT
NA	NA	TRBJ2-1	TRBV5-1	CASSSQGGYNEQFF	TGCGCCAGCAGCTCCCAAGGGGGATACAATGAGCAGTTCTTC
NA	NA	TRBJ2-1	TRBV7-3	CASSLNPTSNEQFF	TGTGCCAGCAGCCTAAACCCGACTAGCAATGAGCAGTTCTTC
NA	NA	TRBJ2-5	TRBV21-1	CASSPGFWETQYF	TGTGCCAGCAGTCCAGGGTTTTGGGAGACCCAGTACTTC
NA	NA	TRBJ1-1	TRBV6-5	CASARKKDLNTEAFF	TGTGCCAGCGCCCGAAAAAAGGACTTGAACACTGAAGCTTTCTTT
NA	TRBD1	TRBJ1-5	TRBV27	CASSREGQSNQPQHF	TGTGCCAGCAGTCGAGAGGGACAGAGCAATCAGCCCCAGCATTTT